A single sample gave rise to the 6 T cell receptor beta chains below, sequenced in a study of immune characterization of retroperitoneal liposarcoma. MiXCR, run by TCRdb on the PCR reads, gives a single entry per CDR3 protein. The repertoire has approximately 11,000 distinct CDR3 sequences, about 23% of them found once; the top ten carry about 8.9%. The sequenced sample consisted of blood. The origin of the receptors is a female donor with retroperitoneal liposarcoma.

About this clonotype itself: A read error may produce the germline difference seen at one junction end. The chain combines TRBV6-5 with TRBJ2-5, with 7 positions matching TRBD1. CDR1 MNHEY and CDR2 SVGAGI come from the germline V gene. The CDR3 totals 15 residues. CDR3 protein: CANSATGTAVETQYF. In DNA form, the CDR3 reads TGTGCCAACAGTGCCACCGGGACAGCAGTGGAGACCCAGTACTTC.

This clonotype was observed at least ten times. The chain has TRBV6-1 and TRBJ2-7; 7 bases align to TRBD1. The CDR3 runs 15 residues. Germline CDR1 MNHNS, CDR2 SASEGT. Losses at the gene ends were 1 base for V and 2 bases for J; bases not matched to a gene: 5. CDR3 region: CASSEVWTGTYEQYF. CDR3 nucleotides: TGTGCCAGCAGTGAAGTTTGGACAGGTACCTACGAGCAGTACTTC.

This clonotype ranks as medium-sized (0.01 to 0.1%). The chain joins TRBV6-1 to TRBJ2-5; possibly TRBD2 for D (5 bases). The DNA end lines up better with TRBJ2-7; the J call may be wrong. Germline CDR1 MNHNS, CDR2 SASEGT. This CDR3 is built from 15 residues. The CDR3 DNA sequence: TGTGCCAGCAGTGAAGCCGACGACGGGAACTACGAGCAGTACTTC. Its translation is CASSEADDGNYEQYF.

The genes are TRBV6-1 and TRBJ2-1; TRBD2 aligns across 8 bases. The assigned J gene may be wrong: the sequence end matches TRBJ2-7 better. This CDR3 spans 14 amino acids. CDR1 is MNHNS and CDR2 is SASEGT in the germline V gene. The CDR3 loop is CASSSREGTYEQYF. CDR3 nucleotides: TGTGCCAGCTCAAGCCGGGAGGGGACCTACGAGCAGTACTTC.

The chain has TRBV6-1 and TRBJ1-3; 8 bases fit TRBD1. Trimming removed 8 bases from V and 2 bases from J; junction bases left unmatched: 5. The CDR3 contains 14 residues. CDR1 is MNHNS, CDR2 SASEGT, per germline. CDR3 sequence (DNA): TGTGCCAGCCAAGACAGGGGTCCTGGAAACACCATATATTTT. It encodes CASQDRGPGNTIYF.

This clonotype is large (0.1 to 1%). This chain joins TRBV10-1 and TRBJ2-2; D possibly corresponds to TRBD1 (5 bases). Trimming took 0 bases from V and 3 from J, leaving 8 bases between them. The CDR3 runs to 15 residues. CDR1 and CDR2 (germline): WNHNN, SYGVQD (reference sequence). The CDR3 DNA is TGCGCCAGCAGTGAGTCGGGCAGGGACACCGGGGAGCTGTTTTTT. Its translation: CASSESGRDTGELFF.